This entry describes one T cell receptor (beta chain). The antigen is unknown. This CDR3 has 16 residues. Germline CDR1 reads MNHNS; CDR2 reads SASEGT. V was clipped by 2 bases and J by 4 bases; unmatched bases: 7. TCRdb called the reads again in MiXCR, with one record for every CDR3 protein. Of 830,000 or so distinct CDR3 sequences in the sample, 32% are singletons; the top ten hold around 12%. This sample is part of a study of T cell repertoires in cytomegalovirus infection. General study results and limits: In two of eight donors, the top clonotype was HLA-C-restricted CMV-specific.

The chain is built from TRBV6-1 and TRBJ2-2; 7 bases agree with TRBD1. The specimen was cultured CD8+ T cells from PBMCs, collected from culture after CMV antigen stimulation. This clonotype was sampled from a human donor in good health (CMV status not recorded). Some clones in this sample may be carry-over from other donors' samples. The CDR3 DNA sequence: TGTGCCAGCAGTGAAAATATCCAGGGGGTCACCGGGGAGCTGTTTTTT. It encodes CASSENIQGVTGELFF.